The 30 T cell receptor beta chains below were found in one sample sequenced in a study of beta chain features in type 1 diabetes. The isolated RNA, all of it, was reverse transcribed, so expressed TCRB transcripts were what got sequenced. The method was immunoSEQ multiplex PCR; TCRdb's version includes in-frame clones alone and lacks a portion of them. The sample comprises fewer than 55,000 clones, under 45% of which are singletons, and roughly 1.5% rests with the top ten. Antigens for these TCRs are unknown. Study findings and constraints: All four CD4+ subsets of Type 1 diabetes patients contained TCRB CDR3s that were moderately but significantly shorter.

Sequences were obtained from Tregs from blood. These receptors were obtained from a man aged 25 to 40 with type 1 diabetes.

The chain carries TRBV5-1 and TRBJ2-7, with D possibly matching TRBD1 (6 bases). CDR1 and CDR2 (germline): SGHRS, YFSETQ. The CDR3 has 14 amino acids. V lost 4 bases and J 3 bases, leaving 14 bases between the germline ends. DNA for the CDR3: TGCGCCAGCAGCCTCAGGGGACACGACTACGAGCAGTACTTC. Translated: CASSLRGHDYEQYF.

V usage is TRBV6-1 and J usage is TRBJ1-6; D remains ambiguous. From germline, CDR1 is MNHNS and CDR2 SASEGT. This CDR3 spans 13 amino acids. V was shortened by 7 bases and J by 7 bases, with 11 bases between the two germline ends. Here the CDR3 reads CASNGEANSPLHF. The CDR3 DNA follows: TGTGCCAGCAATGGGGAGGCGAATTCACCCCTCCACTTT.

This clone has a handful of counts. The chain employs TRBV19 and TRBJ1-5, with 8 bases lining up with TRBD1. Germline loops: CDR1 LNHDA, CDR2 SQIVND (reference sequence). Germline trimming cut 3 bases from V and 1 base from J; bases unmatched to any gene: 11. The CDR3 runs 18 residues. CDR3 region: CASSIRTGRGGSNQPQHF. The CDR3 DNA sequence: TGTGCCAGTAGTATTCGGACAGGGAGAGGCGGCAGCAATCAGCCCCAGCATTTT.

The chain joins TRBV18 to TRBJ2-1; the D gene is possibly TRBD2 (5 bases). Trimming pared 3 bases from V and 6 bases from J, leaving 15 bases between. Looked up from germline, CDR1 is KGHSH and CDR2 is LQKENI. The CDR3 is 15 amino acids. The CDR3 reads CASSPPGLRGNEQFF. CDR3 nucleotide sequence: TGTGCCAGCTCACCCCCGGGCCTTCGGGGCAATGAGCAGTTCTTC.

Here the CDR3 DNA reads TGTGCCAGCAGTTACCACCGAACTTCCTACAATGAGCAGTTCTTC. It translates to CASSYHRTSYNEQFF. V and J are TRBV6-5 and TRBJ2-1; D is ambiguous. The CDR3 has 15 amino acids. Germline V lookup: CDR1 MNHEY, CDR2 SVGAGI. Trimming removed 2 bases from V and 1 base from J, with 9 bases in between.

The chain carries TRBV19 and TRBJ2-3; 11 bases line up with TRBD2. CDR3 length equals 17 residues. Germline assignment: CDR1 LNHDA and CDR2 SQIVND (reference sequence). V lost 4 bases to trimming and J lost 0 bases; unmatched junction nucleotides: 6. CDR3 nucleotide sequence: TGTGCCAGTAGTAACAGAAGACTAGCGGGGAGCACAGATACGCAGTATTTT. Encoded protein: CASSNRRLAGSTDTQYF.

The chain uses TRBV10-3 and TRBJ2-2; 10 nucleotides line up with TRBD1. V lost 7 bases to trimming and J lost 4 bases; unmatched junction nucleotides: 6. Germline V lookup: CDR1 ENHRY, CDR2 SYGVKD. The CDR3 totals 15 residues. The chain's CDR3 is CAITGQGTSTGELFF. CDR3 DNA: TGTGCCATCACGGGACAGGGGACGTCCACCGGGGAGCTGTTTTTT.

This chain uses TRBV18 with TRBJ2-7, with a possible D match to TRBD1 (6 bases). V was pared by 3 bases and J by 2 bases, with 8 bases between. This CDR3 contains 13 residues. The germline V gene encodes CDR1 KGHSH and CDR2 LQKENI. The CDR3 coding sequence is TGTGCCAGCTCACCTAGGGGGACCTACGAGCAGTACTTC. This encodes CASSPRGTYEQYF. Complete variable domain (other parts from reference TRBV18 and TRBJ2-7): NAGVMQNPRHLVRRRGQEARLRCSPMKGHSHVYWYRQLPEEGLKFMVYLQKENIIDESGMPKERFSAEFPKEGPSILRIQQVVRGDSAAYFCASSPRGTYEQYFGPGTRLTVT.

Written as DNA, the CDR3 is TGTGCCAGCAGCTTAGTAGCAGGGTTCGGCTACACCTTC. Translated: CASSLVAGFGYTF. The chain combines TRBV7-9 with TRBJ1-2; tentatively, D is TRBD1 (5 bases). Looked up from germline, CDR1 is SEHNR and CDR2 is FQNEAQ (reference sequence). V shed 1 base and J shed 8 bases, with 11 bases lying between them. The CDR3 is made up of 13 amino acids.

This rearrangement joins TRBV19 to TRBJ2-1, with D perhaps TRBD2 (7 bases). Germline-derived CDR1 and CDR2 are LNHDA and SQIVND (reference sequence). V gave up 0 bases and J gave up 6 bases, with 15 bases separating them. CDR3 size: 16 residues. The CDR3 DNA follows: TGTGCCAGTAGTATAGATAATAGGGGGGGGACCAATGAGCAGTTCTTC. Encoded protein: CASSIDNRGGTNEQFF.

This chain uses TRBV7-8 with TRBJ2-2; 10 bases align to TRBD2. The CDR3 is 16 residues long. Germline CDR1 and CDR2: SGHVS and FQNEAQ. V gave up 5 bases and J gave up 3 bases; unmatched junction bases: 6. The CDR3 DNA sequence: TGTGCCAGCAGCCCCCTTAGCGGGAGGTACACCGGGGAGCTGTTTTTT. Its translation: CASSPLSGRYTGELFF.

The chain has TRBV12-5 and TRBJ2-2, with 8 nucleotides matching TRBD2. CDR1 and CDR2 (germline): LGHNT, FRNRAP. The CDR3 runs 17 residues. Trimming at V came to 3 bases and at J to 0 bases, leaving 6 bases not matched to a gene. CDR3 nucleotide sequence: TGTGCTAGTGGTTTAGCCCTAGCGGGTGCGAACACCGGGGAGCTGTTTTTT. Translated: CASGLALAGANTGELFF.

The chain combines TRBV5-1 with TRBJ1-1, with TRBD1 identical over 7 bases. CDR1 and CDR2 (germline): SGHRS, YFSETQ. The V gene end was trimmed by 3 bases and the J gene end by 0 bases; junction bases not matched to a gene: 2. The CDR3 spans 14 residues. The CDR3 loop is CASSSRGMNTEAFF. The CDR3, as DNA: TGCGCCAGCAGCTCCAGGGGGATGAACACTGAAGCTTTCTTT.

This chain links TRBV7-3 with TRBJ2-3, with 10 bases identical to TRBD2. V was pared by 9 bases and J by 2 bases, with 8 bases of the junction left unmatched. The germline V gene encodes CDR1 SGHTA and CDR2 FQGTGA. The CDR3 extends over 15 amino acids. CDR3 region: CASSTSGWNTDTQYF. CDR3 DNA sequence: TGTGCCAGTTCGACTAGCGGGTGGAACACAGATACGCAGTATTTT.

The V gene is TRBV7-9, the J gene TRBJ1-2, with D uncertain. Trimming removed 5 bases at V and 5 bases at J, with 12 bases between. Germline V gives CDR1 SEHNR, CDR2 FQNEAQ (reference sequence). This CDR3 is built from 13 residues. The CDR3 coding sequence is TGTGCCAGCAGCCAAGACTCCTCGTATGGCTACACCTTC. Its protein product is CASSQDSSYGYTF.

In nucleotides, the CDR3 is TGTGCCAGCTTAAGGGGCTTCCCTCCCACGATCGGTGAAAAACTGTTTTTT. Translated: CASLRGFPPTIGEKLFF. The chain employs TRBV27 and TRBJ1-4; the D gene is possibly TRBD1 (5 bases). V lost 8 bases to trimming and J lost 7 bases, with 26 bases between them. Germline CDR1 reads MNHEY; CDR2 reads SMNVEV (reference sequence). The CDR3 covers 17 residues.

The chain couples TRBV7-9 to TRBJ1-2; 7 positions match TRBD1. The trim removed 1 base at V and 7 bases at J, leaving 6 bases unmatched. Germline CDR1 and CDR2: SEHNR and FQNEAQ (reference sequence). The CDR3 is 14 residues long. For the CDR3, the DNA is TGTGCCAGCAGCTTAGGTGGCACAGGGGCTGGCTACACCTTC. Its protein is CASSLGGTGAGYTF.

Remarks on this clone: Other nucleotide sequences from this sample produce the same CDR3. The chain carries TRBV7-9 and TRBJ1-2, with D tentatively TRBD1 (6 bases). This CDR3 is 12 amino acids long. Trimming took off 5 bases at V and 8 bases at J, with 12 bases between the two ends. Germline CDR1 reads SEHNR; CDR2 reads FQNEAQ (reference sequence). The CDR3 loop is CASSPPQGGYTF. The DNA of the CDR3 is TGTGCCAGCAGCCCCCCCCAGGGGGGCTACACCTTC.

This chain connects TRBV7-2 to TRBJ2-1; tentatively, D is TRBD2 (6 bases). Trimming shortened V by 2 bases and J by 4 bases, and 6 bases separated the two germline ends. CDR1 and CDR2 (germline): SGHTA, FQGNSA. This CDR3 is 13 amino acids long. The DNA of the CDR3 is TGTGCCAGCAGCTTAAGCGGGTACAATGAGCAGTTCTTC. Its translation: CASSLSGYNEQFF.

The rearrangement joins TRBV27 to TRBJ2-1; 10 bases map to TRBD1. After removal of 10 bases from V and 7 bases from J, the junction contained 7 bases not matched to a gene. Germline assignment: CDR1 MNHEY and CDR2 SMNVEV (reference sequence). This CDR3 region has 13 residues. CDR3 region: CATLRTGGNEQFF. The CDR3 DNA reads as TGTGCCACCCTAAGGACAGGGGGTAATGAGCAGTTCTTC.

This clone was seen only a few times. The rearrangement joins TRBV27 to TRBJ2-3; D is possibly TRBD2 (6 bases). Deletions cut 5 bases from V and 2 bases from J, with 14 bases between. Germline CDR1 reads MNHEY; CDR2 reads SMNVEV (reference sequence). This CDR3 is built from 15 residues. CDR3 DNA sequence: TGTGCCAGCAGTCTAATAGCGGATTCCACAGATACGCAGTATTTT. This codes for CASSLIADSTDTQYF.

This chain joins TRBV18 and TRBJ2-1; D is undetermined. This CDR3 spans 13 amino acids. Germline assignment: CDR1 KGHSH and CDR2 LQKENI. Trimming shortened V by 1 base and J by 5 bases, and 6 bases separated the two germline ends. The CDR3 loop is CASSPLGDNEQFF. Written as DNA, the CDR3 is TGTGCCAGCTCACCACTCGGTGACAATGAGCAGTTCTTC.

This clone occurred once. V is TRBV7-2 and J is TRBJ1-2; D is perhaps TRBD1 (6 bases). The CDR3 contains 16 residues. Germline values: CDR1 SGHTA, CDR2 FQGNSA. V lost 7 bases to trimming and J lost 3 bases, with 21 bases between them. Here the CDR3 reads CASIPALTGIYYGYTF. The CDR3 DNA is TGTGCCAGCATCCCCGCGCTCACAGGGATCTACTATGGCTACACCTTC.

The V call is TRBV2, the J call TRBJ1-1, with 7 bases fitting TRBD1. Germline CDR1 is SNHLY and CDR2 is FYNNEI. J was trimmed by 5 bases and V by 7 bases; bases with no gene match: 7. The CDR3 covers 13 residues. The CDR3 sequence is CASTRDSGTEAFF. In DNA, the CDR3 is TGTGCCAGCACCAGGGACAGTGGGACTGAAGCTTTCTTT.

The rearrangement joins TRBV7-3 to TRBJ2-3; a weak D match, TRBD2 (6 bases). V lost 5 bases and J 6 bases, leaving 12 bases between the germline ends. Germline-derived CDR1 and CDR2 are SGHTA and FQGTGA. This CDR3 has 13 residues. CDR3: CASSRDWGDTQYF. DNA for the CDR3: TGTGCCAGCAGCCGGGACTGGGGCGATACGCAGTATTTT. Using reference TRBV7-3 and TRBJ2-3 for the parts outside the CDR3, the full variable domain is GAGVSQTPSNKVTEKGKYVELRCDPISGHTALYWYRQSLGQGPEFLIYFQGTGAADDSGLPNDRFFAVRPEGSVSTLKIQRTERGDSAVYLCASSRDWGDTQYFGPGTRLTVL.

The chain links TRBV19 to TRBJ2-2; 8 bases line up with TRBD2. The CDR3 has 16 amino acids. V gave up 8 bases and J gave up 0 bases; unmatched junction bases: 8. Looked up from germline, CDR1 is LNHDA and CDR2 is SQIVND (reference sequence). CDR3 nucleotides: TGTGCCAGTTCGCTTCGGGGGGGGACGAACACCGGGGAGCTGTTTTTT. Amino acids: CASSLRGGTNTGELFF.

A few counts support this clone. This chain connects TRBV5-6 to TRBJ2-7; 7 bases align to TRBD2. V lost 0 bases to trimming and J lost 3 bases; unmatched junction nucleotides: 6. The CDR3 covers 15 residues. Germline CDR1 is SGHDT and CDR2 is YYEEEE. CDR3 nucleotide sequence: TGTGCCAGCAGCTTGGGTCTAGCGGTTTTCTACGAGCAGTACTTC. Its translation is CASSLGLAVFYEQYF.

The chain links TRBV7-7 to TRBJ2-5; D gene uncertain. CDR1 is SSHAT and CDR2 is FNYEAQ in the germline V gene (reference sequence). Trimming removed 1 base from V and 5 bases from J, with 11 bases in between. The CDR3 runs to 14 residues. The CDR3 DNA reads as TGTGCCAGCAGCTTAGAACTTATTAAGGAGACCCAGTACTTC. It is translated as CASSLELIKETQYF.

The V gene is TRBV18, the J gene TRBJ1-1; D is perhaps TRBD1 (6 bases). The V gene's germline CDR1 is KGHSH and CDR2 LQKENI. V was cut by 2 bases and J by 3 bases, with 10 bases left in between. This CDR3 has 14 residues. The CDR3 reads CASSPTGFDTEAFF. CDR3 nucleotides: TGTGCCAGCTCACCAACAGGGTTCGACACTGAAGCTTTCTTT.

The chain couples TRBV6-6 to TRBJ2-3, with 8 nucleotides matching TRBD1. V lost 7 bases to trimming and J lost 1 base; unmatched junction nucleotides: 4. Germline V lookup: CDR1 MNHNY, CDR2 SVGAGI (reference sequence). The length of the CDR3 is 14 residues. CDR3 sequence: CASTRGQGTDTQYF. CDR3 DNA sequence: TGTGCCAGCACTAGGGGACAGGGCACAGATACGCAGTATTTT.